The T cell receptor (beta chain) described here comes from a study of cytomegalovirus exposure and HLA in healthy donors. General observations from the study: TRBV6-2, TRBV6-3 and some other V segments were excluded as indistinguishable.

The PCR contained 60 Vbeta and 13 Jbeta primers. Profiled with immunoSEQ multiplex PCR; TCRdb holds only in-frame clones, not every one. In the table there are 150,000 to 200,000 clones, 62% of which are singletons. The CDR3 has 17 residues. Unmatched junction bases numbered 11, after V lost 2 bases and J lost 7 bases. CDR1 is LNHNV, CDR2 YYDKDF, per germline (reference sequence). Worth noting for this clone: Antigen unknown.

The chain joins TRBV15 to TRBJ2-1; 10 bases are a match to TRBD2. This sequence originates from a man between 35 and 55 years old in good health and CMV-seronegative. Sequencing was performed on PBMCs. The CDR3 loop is CATSRISSGRVLNEQFF. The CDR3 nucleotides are TGTGCCACCAGCAGAATATCAAGCGGGAGGGTCCTAAATGAGCAGTTCTTC.